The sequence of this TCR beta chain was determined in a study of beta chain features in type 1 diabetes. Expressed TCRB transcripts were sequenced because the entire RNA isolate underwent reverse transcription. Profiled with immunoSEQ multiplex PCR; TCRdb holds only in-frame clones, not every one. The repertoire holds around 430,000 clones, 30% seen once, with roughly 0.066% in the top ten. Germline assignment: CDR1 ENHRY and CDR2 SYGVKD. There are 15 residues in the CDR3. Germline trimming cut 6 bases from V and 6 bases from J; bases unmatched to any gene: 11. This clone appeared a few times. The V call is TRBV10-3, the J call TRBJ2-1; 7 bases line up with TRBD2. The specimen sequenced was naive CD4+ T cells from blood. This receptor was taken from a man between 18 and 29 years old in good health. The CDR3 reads CAIRPRRESVNEQFF. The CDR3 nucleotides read TGTGCCATCAGGCCTAGGCGGGAGAGCGTCAATGAGCAGTTCTTC.